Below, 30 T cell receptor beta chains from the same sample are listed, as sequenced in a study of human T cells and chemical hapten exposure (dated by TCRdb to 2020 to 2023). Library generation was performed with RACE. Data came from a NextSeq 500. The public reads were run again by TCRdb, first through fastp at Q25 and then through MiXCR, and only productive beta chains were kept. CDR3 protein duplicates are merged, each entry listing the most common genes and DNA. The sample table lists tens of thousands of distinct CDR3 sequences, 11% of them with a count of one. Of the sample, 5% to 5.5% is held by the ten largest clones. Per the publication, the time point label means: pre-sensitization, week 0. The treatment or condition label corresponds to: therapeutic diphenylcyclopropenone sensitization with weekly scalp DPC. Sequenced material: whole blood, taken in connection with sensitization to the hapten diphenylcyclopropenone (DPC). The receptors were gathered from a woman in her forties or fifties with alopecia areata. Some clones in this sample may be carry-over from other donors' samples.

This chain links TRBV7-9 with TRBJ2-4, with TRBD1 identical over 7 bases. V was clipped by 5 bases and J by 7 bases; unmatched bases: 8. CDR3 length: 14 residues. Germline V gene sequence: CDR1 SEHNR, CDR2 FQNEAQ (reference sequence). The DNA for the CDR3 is TGTGCCAGCAGCGTATACAGGGGTGGCAACATTCAGTACTTC. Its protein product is CASSVYRGGNIQYF. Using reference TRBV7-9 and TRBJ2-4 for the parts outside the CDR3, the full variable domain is DTGVSQNPRHKITKRGQNVTFRCDPISEHNRLYWYRQTLGQGPEFLTYFQNEAQLEKSRLLSDRFSAERPKGSFSTLEIQRTEQGDSAMYLCASSVYRGGNIQYFGAGTRLSVL.

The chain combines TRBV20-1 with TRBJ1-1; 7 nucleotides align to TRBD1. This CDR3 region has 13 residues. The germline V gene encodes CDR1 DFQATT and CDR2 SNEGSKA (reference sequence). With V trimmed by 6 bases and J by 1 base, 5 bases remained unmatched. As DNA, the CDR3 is TGCAGTGCAACCCGGACAGGGAACACTGAAGCTTTCTTT. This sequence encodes CSATRTGNTEAFF.

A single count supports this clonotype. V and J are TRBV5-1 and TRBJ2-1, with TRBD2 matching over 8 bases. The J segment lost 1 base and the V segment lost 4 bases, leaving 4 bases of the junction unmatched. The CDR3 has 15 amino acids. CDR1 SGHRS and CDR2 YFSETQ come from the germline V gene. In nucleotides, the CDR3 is TGCGCCAGCAGCATAGTAGCGGGATCCTACAATGAGCAGTTCTTC. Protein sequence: CASSIVAGSYNEQFF.

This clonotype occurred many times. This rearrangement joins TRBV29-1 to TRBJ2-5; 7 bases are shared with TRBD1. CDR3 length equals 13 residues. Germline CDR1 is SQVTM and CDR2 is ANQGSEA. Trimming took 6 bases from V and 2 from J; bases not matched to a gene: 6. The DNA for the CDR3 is TGCAGCGTCAAAAACAGGGGACAAGAGACCCAGTACTTC. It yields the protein CSVKNRGQETQYF.

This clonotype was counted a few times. The CDR3 sequence is CSVTLVDRGLVGNQPQHF. In DNA, the CDR3 is TGCAGCGTCACCCTGGTGGACAGGGGGCTCGTTGGCAATCAGCCCCAGCATTTT. This chain links TRBV29-1 with TRBJ1-5; 11 bases are a match to TRBD1. CDR3 length: 18 amino acids. The germline gives CDR1 SQVTM, CDR2 ANQGSEA. V shed 6 bases, J shed 2 bases, and the junction held 15 bases outside the gene matches.

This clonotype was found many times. The CDR3 DNA reads TGTGCCAGTAGTATTGCGGGACCGGGACTAGCTGACTACGAGCAGTTCTTC. Translating it yields CASSIAGPGLADYEQFF. J is TRBJ2-7 and V is TRBV19; TRBD2 matches 9 bases. The end of the DNA is better explained by TRBJ2-1, so the J call may be wrong. Germline V gives CDR1 LNHDA, CDR2 SQIVND (reference sequence). This CDR3 is 17 amino acids long.

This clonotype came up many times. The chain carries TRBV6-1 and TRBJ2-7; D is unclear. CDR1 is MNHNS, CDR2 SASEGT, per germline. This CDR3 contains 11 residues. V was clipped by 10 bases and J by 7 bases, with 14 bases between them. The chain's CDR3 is CAIRALKEQYF. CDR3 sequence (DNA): TGTGCCATCCGGGCCCTTAAGGAGCAGTACTTC.

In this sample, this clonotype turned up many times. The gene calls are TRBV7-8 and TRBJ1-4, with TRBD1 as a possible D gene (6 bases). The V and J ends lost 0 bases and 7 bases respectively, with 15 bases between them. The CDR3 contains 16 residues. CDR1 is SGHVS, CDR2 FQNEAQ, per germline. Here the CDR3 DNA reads TGTGCCAGCAGCTTAGCATCGGGGACATTAGGTGAAAAACTGTTTTTT. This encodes CASSLASGTLGEKLFF.

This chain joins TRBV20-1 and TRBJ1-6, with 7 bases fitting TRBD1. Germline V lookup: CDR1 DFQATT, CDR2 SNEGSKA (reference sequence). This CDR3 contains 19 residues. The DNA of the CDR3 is TGCAGCACTCCCCCAGACAGGGATACCTTTAGCTCCTATAATTCACCCCTCCACTTT. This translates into CSTPPDRDTFSSYNSPLHF.

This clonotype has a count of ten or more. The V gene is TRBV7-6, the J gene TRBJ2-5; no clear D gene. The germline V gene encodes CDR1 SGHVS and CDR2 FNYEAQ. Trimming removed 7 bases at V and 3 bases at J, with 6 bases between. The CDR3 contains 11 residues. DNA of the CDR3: TGTGCCAGCACGTTAAAAGAGACCCAGTACTTC. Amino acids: CASTLKETQYF.

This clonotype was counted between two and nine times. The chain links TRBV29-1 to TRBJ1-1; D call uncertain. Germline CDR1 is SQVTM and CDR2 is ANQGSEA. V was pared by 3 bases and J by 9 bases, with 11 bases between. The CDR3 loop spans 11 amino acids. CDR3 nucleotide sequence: TGCAGCGTTGAGACGAGGTTGAAAGCTTTCTTT. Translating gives CSVETRLKAFF.

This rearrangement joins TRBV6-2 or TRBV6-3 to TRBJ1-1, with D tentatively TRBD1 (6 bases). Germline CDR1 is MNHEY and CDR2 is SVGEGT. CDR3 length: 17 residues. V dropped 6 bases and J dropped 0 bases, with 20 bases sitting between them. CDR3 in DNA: TGTGCCAGCAGCCTTCCAACAGGGCACATTATGAACACTGAAGCTTTCTTT. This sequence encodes CASSLPTGHIMNTEAFF.

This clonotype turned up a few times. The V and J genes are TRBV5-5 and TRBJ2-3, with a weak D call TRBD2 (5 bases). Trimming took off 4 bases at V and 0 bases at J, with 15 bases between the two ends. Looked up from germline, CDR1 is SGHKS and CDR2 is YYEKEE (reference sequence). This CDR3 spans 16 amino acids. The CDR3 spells CASSPRRAESTDTQYF. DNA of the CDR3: TGTGCCAGCAGCCCTAGGCGAGCGGAGAGCACAGATACGCAGTATTTT.

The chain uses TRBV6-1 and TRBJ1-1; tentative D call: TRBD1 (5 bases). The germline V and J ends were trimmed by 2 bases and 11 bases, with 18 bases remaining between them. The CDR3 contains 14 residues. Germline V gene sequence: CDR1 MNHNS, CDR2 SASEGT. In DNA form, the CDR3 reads TGTGCCAGCAGTGAATTGAAATTGGAAGGGGTGGCTTTCTTT. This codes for CASSELKLEGVAFF.

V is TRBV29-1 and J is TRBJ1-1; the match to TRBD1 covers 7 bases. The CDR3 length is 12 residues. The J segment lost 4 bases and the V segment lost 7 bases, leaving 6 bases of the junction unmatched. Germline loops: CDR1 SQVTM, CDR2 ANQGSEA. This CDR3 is CSGRQGLTEAFF. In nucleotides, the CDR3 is TGCAGCGGCCGACAGGGCCTCACTGAAGCTTTCTTT. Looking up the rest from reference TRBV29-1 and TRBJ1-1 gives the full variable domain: SAVISQKPSRDICQRGTSLTIQCQVDSQVTMMFWYRQQPGQSLTLIATANQGSEATYESGFVIDKFPISRPNLTFSTLTVSNMSPEDSSIYLCSGRQGLTEAFFGQGTRLTVV.

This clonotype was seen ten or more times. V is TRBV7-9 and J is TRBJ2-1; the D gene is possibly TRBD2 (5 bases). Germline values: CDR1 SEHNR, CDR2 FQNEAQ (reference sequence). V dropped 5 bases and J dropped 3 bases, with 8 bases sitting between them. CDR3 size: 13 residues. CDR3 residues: CASSGLFYNEQFF. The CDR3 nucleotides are TGTGCCAGCAGCGGACTGTTCTACAATGAGCAGTTCTTC.

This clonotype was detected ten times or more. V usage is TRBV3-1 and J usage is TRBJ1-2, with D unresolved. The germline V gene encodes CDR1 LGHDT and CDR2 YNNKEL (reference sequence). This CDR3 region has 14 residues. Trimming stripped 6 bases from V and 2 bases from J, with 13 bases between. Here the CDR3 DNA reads TGTGCCAGCAGAAAACAACCCGGAAACTATGGCTACACCTTC. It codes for CASRKQPGNYGYTF. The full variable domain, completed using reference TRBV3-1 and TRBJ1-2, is DTAVSQTPKYLVTQMGNDKSIKCEQNLGHDTMYWYKQDSKKFLKIMFSYNNKELIINETVPNRFSPKSPDKAHLNLHINSLELGDSAVYFCASRKQPGNYGYTFGSGTRLTVV.

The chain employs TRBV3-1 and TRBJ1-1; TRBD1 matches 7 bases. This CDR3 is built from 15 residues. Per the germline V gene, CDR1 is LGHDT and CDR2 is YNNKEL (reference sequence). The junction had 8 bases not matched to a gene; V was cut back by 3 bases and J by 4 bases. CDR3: CASSQRQGVATEAFF. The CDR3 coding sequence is TGTGCCAGCAGCCAGCGACAGGGTGTAGCCACTGAAGCTTTCTTT.

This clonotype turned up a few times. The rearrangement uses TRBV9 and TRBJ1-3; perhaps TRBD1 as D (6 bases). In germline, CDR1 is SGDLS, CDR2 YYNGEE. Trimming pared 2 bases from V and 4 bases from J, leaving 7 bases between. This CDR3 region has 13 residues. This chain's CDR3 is CASSVDRGNTIYF. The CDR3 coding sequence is TGTGCCAGCAGCGTCGACAGGGGAAACACCATATATTTT.

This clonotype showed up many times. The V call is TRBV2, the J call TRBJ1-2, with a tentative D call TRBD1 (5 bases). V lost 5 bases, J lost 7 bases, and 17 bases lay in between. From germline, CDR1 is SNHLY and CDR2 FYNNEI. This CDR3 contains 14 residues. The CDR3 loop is CASSMDAQGVGYTF. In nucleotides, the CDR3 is TGTGCCAGCAGTATGGACGCGCAAGGGGTTGGCTACACCTTC.

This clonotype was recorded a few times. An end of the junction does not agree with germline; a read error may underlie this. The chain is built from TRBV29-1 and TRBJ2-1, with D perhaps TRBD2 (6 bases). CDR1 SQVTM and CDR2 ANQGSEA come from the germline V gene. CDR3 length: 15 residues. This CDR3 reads CGATKKGRGYNEQFF. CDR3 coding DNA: TGTGGGGCGACAAAGAAGGGACGGGGGTACAATGAGCAGTTCTTC.

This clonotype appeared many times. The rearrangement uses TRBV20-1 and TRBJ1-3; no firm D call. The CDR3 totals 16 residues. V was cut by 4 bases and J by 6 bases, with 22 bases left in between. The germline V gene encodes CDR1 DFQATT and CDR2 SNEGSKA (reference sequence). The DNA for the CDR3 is TGCAGTGCTACCCGGAAACACTTAACCCAGGCAAACACCATATATTTT. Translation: CSATRKHLTQANTIYF.

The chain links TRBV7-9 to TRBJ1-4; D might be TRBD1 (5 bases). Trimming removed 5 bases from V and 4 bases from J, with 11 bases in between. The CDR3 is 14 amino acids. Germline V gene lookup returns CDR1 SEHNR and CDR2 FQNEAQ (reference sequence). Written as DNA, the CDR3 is TGTGCCAGCAGCCTAGACAGCCTTAATGAAAAACTGTTTTTT. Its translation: CASSLDSLNEKLFF.

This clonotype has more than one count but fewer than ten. CDR3 in DNA: TGTGCCAGCAGCCGAAACAGGGGCCAAGAGACCCAGTACTTC. Its protein is CASSRNRGQETQYF. The V and J genes are TRBV14 and TRBJ2-5, with 7 bases aligning to TRBD1. The CDR3 covers 14 residues. The germline gives CDR1 SGHDN, CDR2 FVKESK. Losses at the gene ends were 4 bases for V and 1 base for J; bases not matched to a gene: 3.

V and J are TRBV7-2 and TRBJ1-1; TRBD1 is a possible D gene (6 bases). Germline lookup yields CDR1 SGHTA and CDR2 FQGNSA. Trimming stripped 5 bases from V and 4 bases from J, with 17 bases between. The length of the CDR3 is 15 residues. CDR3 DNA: TGTGCCAGCAGCCCAGGGAAGGGGGGCGGCACTGAAGCTTTCTTT. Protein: CASSPGKGGGTEAFF.

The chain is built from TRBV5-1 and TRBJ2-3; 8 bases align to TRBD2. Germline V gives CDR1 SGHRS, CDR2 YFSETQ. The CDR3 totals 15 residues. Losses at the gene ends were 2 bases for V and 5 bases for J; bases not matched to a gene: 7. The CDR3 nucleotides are TGCGCCAGCAGCTTATCCGGGACTAGGGGAGATACGCAGTATTTT. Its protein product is CASSLSGTRGDTQYF.

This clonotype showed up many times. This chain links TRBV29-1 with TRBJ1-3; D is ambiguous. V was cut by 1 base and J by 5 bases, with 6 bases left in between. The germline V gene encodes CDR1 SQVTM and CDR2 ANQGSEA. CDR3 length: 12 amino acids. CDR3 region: CSVEGGRNTIYF. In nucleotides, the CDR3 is TGCAGCGTTGAAGGGGGAAGAAACACCATATATTTT.

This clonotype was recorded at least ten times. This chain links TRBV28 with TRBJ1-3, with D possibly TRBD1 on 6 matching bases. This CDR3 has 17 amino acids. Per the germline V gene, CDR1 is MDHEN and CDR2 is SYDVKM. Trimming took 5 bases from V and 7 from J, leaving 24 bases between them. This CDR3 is CASSPAGFGGLRNTIYF. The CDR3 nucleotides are TGTGCCAGCAGTCCGGCAGGGTTTGGGGGGCTACGGAACACCATATATTTT. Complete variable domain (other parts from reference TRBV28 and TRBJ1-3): DVKVTQSSRYLVKRTGEKVFLECVQDMDHENMFWYRQDPGLGLRLIYFSYDVKMKEKGDIPEGYSVSREKKERFSLILESASTNQTSMYLCASSPAGFGGLRNTIYFGEGSWLTVV.

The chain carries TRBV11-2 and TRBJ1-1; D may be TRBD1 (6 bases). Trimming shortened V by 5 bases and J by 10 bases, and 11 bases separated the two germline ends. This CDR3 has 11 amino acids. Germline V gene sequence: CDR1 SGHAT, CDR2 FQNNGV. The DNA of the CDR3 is TGTGCCAGCAGCGGACGAGGGGGAGCTTTCTTT. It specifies CASSGRGGAFF.

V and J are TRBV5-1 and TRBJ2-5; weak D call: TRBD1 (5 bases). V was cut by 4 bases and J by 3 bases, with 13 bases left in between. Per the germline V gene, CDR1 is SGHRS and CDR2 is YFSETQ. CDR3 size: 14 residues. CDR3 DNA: TGCGCCAGCAGCGGACAAGGCCACGAAGAGACCCAGTACTTC. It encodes CASSGQGHEETQYF.